This entry features one T cell receptor beta chain sequence. As yet, its antigen is unknown. The authors' processing: Because ImmunoSEQ provided only junction sequences with no quality scores, the filtering differed. The protocol was immunoSEQ multiplex PCR, while the TCRdb copy is restricted to in-frame clones and leaves out a portion. From that table come the V and J calls and clone size; the DNA was used to work out D and trimming. The sample consists of millions of clones, approximately 94% of them appearing once. Naive CD8 cells were CD45RO-negative, positively selected for CCR7, excluding terminally differentiated effector memory CD45RA+ cells. Caucasian adults residing in Nashville, Tennessee made up all the donors. This entry belongs to a study of shared clonotypes between healthy human individuals. Study-wide findings and caveats: In this cohort, only blood was sampled, and tissue repertoires likely differ.

Germline CDR1 is MNHEY and CDR2 is SVGAGI. The CDR3 covers 14 residues. Trimming took 5 bases from V and 2 from J, leaving 10 bases between them. V gene TRBV6-5 combines with J gene TRBJ1-3; perhaps TRBD1 as D (6 bases). The origin of this receptor is a man in his late teens or twenties in good health. Some clones in this sample may be carry-over from other donors' samples. The source material was naive CD8+ T cells from PBMCs. CDR3 amino acids: CASSPRQAGNTIYF. Here the CDR3 DNA reads TGTGCCAGCAGTCCCCGACAGGCTGGAAACACCATATATTTT.